The clone carrying this T cell receptor beta chain was seen ten or more times. TCR beta CDR3 amplification used RNA transcripts. The authors performed first-round RT-PCR with HTBI primers and then a second-round multiplex PCR. In TCRdb, the multiplex PCR reads were re-called with MiXCR into one record per CDR3 protein. The table includes roughly 380,000 distinct CDR3 sequences, 15% detected once. This CDR3 is built from 14 residues. V shed 4 bases, J shed 7 bases, and the junction held 8 bases outside the gene matches. The PBMCs used were ones drawn from less than 12 ml of fresh peripheral blood. The sample originates from a study of Graves' ophthalmopathy and Graves' hyperthyroidism.

Specimen: peripheral blood. The sequence was collected from a woman younger than 30 with stable Graves' hyperthyroidism. The chain combines TRBV12-3 or TRBV12-4 with TRBJ1-1; 8 bases are a match to TRBD1. The CDR3 coding sequence is TGTGCCAGCAGTTCCTGGGGACAGGATAATGAAGCTTTCTTT. It codes for CASSSWGQDNEAFF.